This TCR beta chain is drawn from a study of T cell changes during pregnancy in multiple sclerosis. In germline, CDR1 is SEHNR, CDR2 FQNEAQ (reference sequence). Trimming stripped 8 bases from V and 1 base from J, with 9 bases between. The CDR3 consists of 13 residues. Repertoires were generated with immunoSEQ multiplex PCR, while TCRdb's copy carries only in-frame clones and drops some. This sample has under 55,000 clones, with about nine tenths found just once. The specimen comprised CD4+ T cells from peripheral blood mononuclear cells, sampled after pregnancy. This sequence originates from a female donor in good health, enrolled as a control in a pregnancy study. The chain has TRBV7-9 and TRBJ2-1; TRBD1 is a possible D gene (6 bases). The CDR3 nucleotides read TGTGCCAGCGAGGGGGTTTCCTACAATGAGCAGTTCTTC. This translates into CASEGVSYNEQFF.